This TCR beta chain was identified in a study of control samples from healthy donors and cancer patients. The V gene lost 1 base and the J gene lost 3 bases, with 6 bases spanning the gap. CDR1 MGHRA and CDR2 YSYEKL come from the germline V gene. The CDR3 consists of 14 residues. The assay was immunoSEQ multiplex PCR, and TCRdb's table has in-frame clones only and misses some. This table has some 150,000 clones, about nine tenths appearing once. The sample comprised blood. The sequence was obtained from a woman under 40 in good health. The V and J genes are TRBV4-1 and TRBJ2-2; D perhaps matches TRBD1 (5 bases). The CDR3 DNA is TGCGCCAGCAGCCAAGTCAGGGACACCGGGGAGCTGTTTTTT. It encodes CASSQVRDTGELFF.